Presented here are 5 T cell receptor beta chains from one specimen sequenced in a study of T cells after yellow fever vaccination. MiXCR was run by TCRdb on the 5' RACE reads, yielding one entry per CDR3 protein. Among more than 300,000 distinct CDR3 sequences listed, around 6.8% were seen once. Sequencing used PBMCs, obtained roughly 46 days after the first yellow fever vaccination. Receptor source: a man between 18 and 35 years old who received the YFV17D yellow fever vaccine.

Only a few counts were recorded for this clonotype. J is TRBJ2-3 and V is TRBV4-3; 15 nucleotides agree with TRBD2. From germline, CDR1 is LGHNA and CDR2 YSLEER. The V and J ends lost 4 bases and 5 bases, in that order; junction bases with no gene match: 4. This CDR3 is built from 16 residues. The CDR3 DNA is TGCGCCAGCAGCCCCCGGACTAGCGGGGGGGTAGATACGCAGTATTTT. It codes for CASSPRTSGGVDTQYF.

In its sample, this clonotype was seen a few times. The chain has TRBV12-3 or TRBV12-4 and TRBJ1-1; tentative D call: TRBD1 (5 bases). V lost 0 bases to trimming and J lost 1 base, with 12 bases between them. This CDR3 contains 16 residues. In DNA, the CDR3 is TGTGCCAGCAGTTTAGCTTTCGCAGGGAGGAACACTGAAGCTTTCTTT. Residues: CASSLAFAGRNTEAFF.

The chain has TRBV12-3 or TRBV12-4 and TRBJ1-6, with D unresolved. Trimming cost V 6 bases and J 0 bases, with 12 bases left between them. The CDR3 loop spans 16 amino acids. In nucleotides, the CDR3 is TGTGCCAGCAGCAAGGACGAGAGCTCCTATAATTCACCCCTCCACTTT. Translation: CASSKDESSYNSPLHF.

This clonotype has a handful of counts. The rearrangement links TRBV11-2 to TRBJ1-1; tentative D call: TRBD1 (6 bases). Germline CDR1 SGHAT, CDR2 FQNNGV. V was cut by 1 base and J by 4 bases, with 10 bases left in between. There are 14 residues in the CDR3. Written as DNA, the CDR3 is TGTGCCAGCAGCTTAGTCCCACAGGGCACTGAAGCTTTCTTT. Its protein product is CASSLVPQGTEAFF.

V gene TRBV7-7 combines with J gene TRBJ2-1, with 7 nucleotides matching TRBD2. CDR1 SSHAT and CDR2 FNYEAQ come from the germline V gene (reference sequence). CDR3 length: 15 amino acids. Trimming cost V 2 bases and J 9 bases; bases outside gene matches: 10. This CDR3 reads CASSLFPQRDREQFF. CDR3 nucleotides: TGTGCCAGCAGCTTATTCCCCCAGCGGGATCGTGAGCAGTTCTTC. The full variable domain, rest sourced from reference TRBV7-7 and TRBJ2-1, is GAGVSQSPRYKVTKRGQDVTLRCDPISSHATLYWYQQALGQGPEFLTYFNYEAQPDKSGLPSDRFSAERPEGSISTLTIQRTEQRDSAMYRCASSLFPQRDREQFFGPGTRLTVL.